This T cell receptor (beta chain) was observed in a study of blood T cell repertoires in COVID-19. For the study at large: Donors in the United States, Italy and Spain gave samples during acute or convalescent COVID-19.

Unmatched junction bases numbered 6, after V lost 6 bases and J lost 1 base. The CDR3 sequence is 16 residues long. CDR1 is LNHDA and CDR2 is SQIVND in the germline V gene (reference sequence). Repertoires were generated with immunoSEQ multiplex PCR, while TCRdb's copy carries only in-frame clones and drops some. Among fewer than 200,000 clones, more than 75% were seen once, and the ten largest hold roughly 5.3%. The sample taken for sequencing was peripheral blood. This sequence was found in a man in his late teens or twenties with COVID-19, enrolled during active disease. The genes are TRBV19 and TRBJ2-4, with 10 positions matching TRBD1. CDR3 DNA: TGTGCCAGTAGCCTACGGACAGGGGGTGCCAAAAACATTCAGTACTTC. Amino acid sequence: CASSLRTGGAKNIQYF.